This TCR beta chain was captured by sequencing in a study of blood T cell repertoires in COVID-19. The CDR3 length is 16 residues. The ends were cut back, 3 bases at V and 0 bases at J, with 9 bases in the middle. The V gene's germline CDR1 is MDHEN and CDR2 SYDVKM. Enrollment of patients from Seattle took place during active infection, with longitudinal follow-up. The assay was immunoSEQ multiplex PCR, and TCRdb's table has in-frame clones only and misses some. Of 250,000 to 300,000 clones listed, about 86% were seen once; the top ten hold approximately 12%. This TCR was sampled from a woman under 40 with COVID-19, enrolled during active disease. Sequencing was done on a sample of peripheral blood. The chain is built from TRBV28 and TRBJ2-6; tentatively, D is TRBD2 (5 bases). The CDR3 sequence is CASSFLASSGANVLTF. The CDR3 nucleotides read TGTGCCAGCAGTTTCCTAGCCAGCTCTGGGGCCAACGTCCTGACTTTC.